This T cell receptor (beta chain) is drawn from a study of blood T cell repertoires in COVID-19. Study in general: Acute-phase and convalescent COVID-19 samples originated in the United States, Italy and Spain. Sources were T cells, B-cell-depleted T cells, or PBMCs; the material itself was cDNA or gDNA.

Source study methods: Amplifying reference gene primers gave estimates of nucleated cell counts. Sequenced by immunoSEQ multiplex PCR; TCRdb stores in-frame clones only, minus some. The DNA was the basis for D and trimming; V, J and clone size are from that table. The data contain roughly 250,000 clones, 70% to 85% of them singletons. Losses at the gene ends were 5 bases for V and 5 bases for J; bases not matched to a gene: 10. Germline V gene data show CDR1 as SGHNT and CDR2 as YYREEE (reference sequence). This CDR3 is 14 amino acids long. The chain recombines TRBV5-4 with TRBJ2-7; TRBD1 matches 7 bases. The TCR originated in a woman older than 75 with active or convalescent COVID-19. Sequences were obtained from peripheral blood. CDR3 sequence (DNA): TGTGCCAGCAGTTCGGCAAGACAGGGTGACGAGCAGTACTTC. As protein: CASSSARQGDEQYF.